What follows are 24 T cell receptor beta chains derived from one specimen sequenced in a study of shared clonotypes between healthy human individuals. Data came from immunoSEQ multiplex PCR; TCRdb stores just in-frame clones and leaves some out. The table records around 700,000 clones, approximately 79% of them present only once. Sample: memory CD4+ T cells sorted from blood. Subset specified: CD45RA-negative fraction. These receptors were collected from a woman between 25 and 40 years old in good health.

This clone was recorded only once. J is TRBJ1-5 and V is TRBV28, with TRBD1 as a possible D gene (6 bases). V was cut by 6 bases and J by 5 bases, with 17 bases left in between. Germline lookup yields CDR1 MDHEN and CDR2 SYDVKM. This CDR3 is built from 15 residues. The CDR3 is CASRRGMGAYQPQHF. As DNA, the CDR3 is TGTGCCAGCAGGCGTGGAATGGGGGCCTATCAGCCCCAGCATTTT.

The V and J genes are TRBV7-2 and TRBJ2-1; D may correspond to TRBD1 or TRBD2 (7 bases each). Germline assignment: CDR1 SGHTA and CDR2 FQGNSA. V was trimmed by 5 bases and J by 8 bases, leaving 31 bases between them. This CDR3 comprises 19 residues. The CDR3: CASSRTGHEIPTSQDEQFF. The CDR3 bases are TGTGCCAGCAGCCGGACAGGTCATGAAATCCCGACTAGCCAGGATGAGCAGTTCTTC.

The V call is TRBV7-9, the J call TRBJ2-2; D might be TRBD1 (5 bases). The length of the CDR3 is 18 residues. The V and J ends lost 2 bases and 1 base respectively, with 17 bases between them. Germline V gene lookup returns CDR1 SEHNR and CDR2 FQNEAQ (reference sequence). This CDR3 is CASSLQIDWTRNTGELFF. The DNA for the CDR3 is TGTGCCAGCAGCTTACAAATTGATTGGACAAGGAACACCGGGGAGCTGTTTTTT.

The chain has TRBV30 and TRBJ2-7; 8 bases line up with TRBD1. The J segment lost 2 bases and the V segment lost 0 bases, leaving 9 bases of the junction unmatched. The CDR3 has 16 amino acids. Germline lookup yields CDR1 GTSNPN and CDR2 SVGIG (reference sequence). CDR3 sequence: CAWSVPGTGRPYEQYF. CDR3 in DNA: TGTGCCTGGAGTGTACCCGGGACAGGCCGCCCCTACGAGCAGTACTTC.

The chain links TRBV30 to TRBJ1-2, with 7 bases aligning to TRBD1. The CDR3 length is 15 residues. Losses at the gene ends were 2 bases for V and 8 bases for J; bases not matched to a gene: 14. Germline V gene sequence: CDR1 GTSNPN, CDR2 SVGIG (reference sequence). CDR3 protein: CAWSPTTTTGRGYTF. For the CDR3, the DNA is TGTGCCTGGAGTCCTACTACCACGACAGGGCGAGGCTACACCTTC.

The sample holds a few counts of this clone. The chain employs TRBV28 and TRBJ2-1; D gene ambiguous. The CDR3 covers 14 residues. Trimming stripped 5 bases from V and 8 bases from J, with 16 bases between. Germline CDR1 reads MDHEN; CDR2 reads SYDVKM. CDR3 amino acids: CASSQTTGRHEQFF. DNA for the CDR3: TGTGCCAGCAGTCAGACGACGGGTCGGCATGAGCAGTTCTTC.

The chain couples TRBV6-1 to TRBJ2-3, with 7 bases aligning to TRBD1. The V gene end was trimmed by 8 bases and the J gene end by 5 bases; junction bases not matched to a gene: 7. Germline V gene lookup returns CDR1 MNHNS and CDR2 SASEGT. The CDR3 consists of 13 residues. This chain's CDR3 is CASYTRQGDTQYF. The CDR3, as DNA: TGTGCCAGCTACACAAGACAGGGAGATACGCAGTATTTT.

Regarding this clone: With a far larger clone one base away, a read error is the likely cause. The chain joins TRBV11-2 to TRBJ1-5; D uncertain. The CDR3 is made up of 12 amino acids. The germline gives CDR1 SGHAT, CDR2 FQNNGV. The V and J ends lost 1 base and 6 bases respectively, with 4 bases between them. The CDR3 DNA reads TGTGCCAGCAGCTTAGCGGGTCAGCCCCAGCATTTT. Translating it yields CASSLAGQPQHF.

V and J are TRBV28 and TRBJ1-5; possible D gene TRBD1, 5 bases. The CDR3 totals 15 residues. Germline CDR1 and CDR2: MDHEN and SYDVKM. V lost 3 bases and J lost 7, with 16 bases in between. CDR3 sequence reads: CASSLGPGGGQPQHF. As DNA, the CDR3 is TGTGCCAGCAGTTTGGGCCCCGGGGGAGGACAGCCCCAGCATTTT.

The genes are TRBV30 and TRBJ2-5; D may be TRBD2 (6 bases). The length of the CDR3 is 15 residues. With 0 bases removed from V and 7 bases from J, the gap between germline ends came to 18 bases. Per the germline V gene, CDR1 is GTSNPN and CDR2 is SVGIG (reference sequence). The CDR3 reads CAWSVVAGRWGTQYF. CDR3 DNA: TGTGCCTGGAGTGTGGTTGCGGGACGCTGGGGGACCCAGTACTTC.

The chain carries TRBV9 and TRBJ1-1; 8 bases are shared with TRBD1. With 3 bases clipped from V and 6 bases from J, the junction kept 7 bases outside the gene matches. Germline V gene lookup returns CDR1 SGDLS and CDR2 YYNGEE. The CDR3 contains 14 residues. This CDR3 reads CASSADRAFAEAFF. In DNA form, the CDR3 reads TGTGCCAGCAGCGCGGACAGGGCTTTTGCTGAAGCTTTCTTT.

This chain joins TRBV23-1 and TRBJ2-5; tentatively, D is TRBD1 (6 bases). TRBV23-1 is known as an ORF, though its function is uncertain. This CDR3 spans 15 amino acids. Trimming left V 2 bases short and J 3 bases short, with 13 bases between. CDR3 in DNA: TGCGCCAGCAGTCAAAAGGGGGTTTGGGAAGAGACCCAGTACTTC. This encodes CASSQKGVWEETQYF.

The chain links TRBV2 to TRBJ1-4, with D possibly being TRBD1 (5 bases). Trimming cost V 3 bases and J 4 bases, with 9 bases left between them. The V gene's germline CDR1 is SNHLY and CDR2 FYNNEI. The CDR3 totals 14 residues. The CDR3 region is CASSDGAFNEKLFF. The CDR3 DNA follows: TGTGCCAGCAGTGACGGGGCCTTTAATGAAAAACTGTTTTTT.

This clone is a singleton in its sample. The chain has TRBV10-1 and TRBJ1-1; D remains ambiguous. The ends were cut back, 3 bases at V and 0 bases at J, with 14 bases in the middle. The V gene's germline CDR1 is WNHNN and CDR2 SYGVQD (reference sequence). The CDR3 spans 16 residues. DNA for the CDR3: TGCGCCAGCAGTGACTCGAGACAAGTTTTGAACACTGAAGCTTTCTTT. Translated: CASSDSRQVLNTEAFF.

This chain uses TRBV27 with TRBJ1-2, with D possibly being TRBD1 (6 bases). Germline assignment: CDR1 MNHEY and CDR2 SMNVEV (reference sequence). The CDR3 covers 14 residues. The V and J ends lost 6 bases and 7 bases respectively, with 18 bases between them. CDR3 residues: CASSLEQGRGGYTF. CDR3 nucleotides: TGTGCCAGCAGCCTCGAACAGGGTAGAGGTGGCTACACCTTC.

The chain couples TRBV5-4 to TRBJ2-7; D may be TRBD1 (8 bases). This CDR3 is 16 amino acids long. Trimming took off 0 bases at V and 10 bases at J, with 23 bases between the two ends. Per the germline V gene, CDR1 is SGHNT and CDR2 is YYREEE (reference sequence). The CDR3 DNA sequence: TGTGCCAGCAGCTTGGATGGACGACAGGGGACTACAGATCAGTACTTC. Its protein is CASSLDGRQGTTDQYF.

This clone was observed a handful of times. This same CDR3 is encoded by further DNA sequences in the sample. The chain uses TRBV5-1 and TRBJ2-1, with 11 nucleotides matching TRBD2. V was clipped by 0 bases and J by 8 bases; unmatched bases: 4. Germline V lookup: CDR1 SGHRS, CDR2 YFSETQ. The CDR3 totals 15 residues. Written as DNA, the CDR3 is TGCGCCAGCAGCTTGGTAGCGGGAGGGCCCGATGAGCAGTTCTTC. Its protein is CASSLVAGGPDEQFF.

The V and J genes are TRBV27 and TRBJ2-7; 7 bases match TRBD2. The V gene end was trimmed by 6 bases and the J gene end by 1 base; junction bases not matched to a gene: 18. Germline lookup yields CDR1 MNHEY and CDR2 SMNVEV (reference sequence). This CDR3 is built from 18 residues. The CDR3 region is CASSRTSVGGFRSYEQYF. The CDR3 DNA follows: TGTGCCAGCAGCCGCACTAGCGTCGGGGGATTTCGATCCTACGAGCAGTACTTC.

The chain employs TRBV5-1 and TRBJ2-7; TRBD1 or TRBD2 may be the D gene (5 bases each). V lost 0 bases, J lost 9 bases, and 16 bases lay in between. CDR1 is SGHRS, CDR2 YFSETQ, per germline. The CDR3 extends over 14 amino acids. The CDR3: CASSLDGTDLGQYF. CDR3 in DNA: TGCGCCAGCAGCTTGGATGGGACGGACTTGGGGCAGTACTTC. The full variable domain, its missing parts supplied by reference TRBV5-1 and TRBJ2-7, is KAGVTQTPRYLIKTRGQQVTLSCSPISGHRSVSWYQQTPGQGLQFLFEYFSETQRNKGNFPGRFSGRQFSNSRSEMNVSTLELGDSALYLCASSLDGTDLGQYFGPGTRLTVT.

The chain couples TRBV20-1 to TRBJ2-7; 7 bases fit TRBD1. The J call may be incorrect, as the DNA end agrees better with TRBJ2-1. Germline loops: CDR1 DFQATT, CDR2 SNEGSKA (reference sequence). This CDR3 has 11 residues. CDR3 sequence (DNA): TGCAGTGCCCGACAGGGAAATGAGCAGTTCTTC. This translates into CSARQGNEQFF.

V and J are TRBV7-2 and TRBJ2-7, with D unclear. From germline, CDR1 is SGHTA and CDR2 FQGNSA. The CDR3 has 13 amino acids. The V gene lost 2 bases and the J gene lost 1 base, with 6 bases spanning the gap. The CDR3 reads CASSLLASYEQYF. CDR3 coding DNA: TGTGCCAGCAGCTTATTGGCTTCCTACGAGCAGTACTTC.

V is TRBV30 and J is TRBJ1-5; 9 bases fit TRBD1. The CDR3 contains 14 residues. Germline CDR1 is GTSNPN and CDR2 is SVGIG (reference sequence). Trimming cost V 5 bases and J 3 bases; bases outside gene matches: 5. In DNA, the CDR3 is TGTGCCTGGGGACAGGGGACGCACAATCAGCCCCAGCATTTT. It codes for CAWGQGTHNQPQHF.

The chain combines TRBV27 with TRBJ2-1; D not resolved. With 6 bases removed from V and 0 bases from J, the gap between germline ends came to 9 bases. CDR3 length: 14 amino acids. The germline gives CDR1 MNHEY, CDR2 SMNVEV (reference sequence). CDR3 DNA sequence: TGTGCCAGCAGCCAGTATGGCTCCTACAATGAGCAGTTCTTC. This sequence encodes CASSQYGSYNEQFF.

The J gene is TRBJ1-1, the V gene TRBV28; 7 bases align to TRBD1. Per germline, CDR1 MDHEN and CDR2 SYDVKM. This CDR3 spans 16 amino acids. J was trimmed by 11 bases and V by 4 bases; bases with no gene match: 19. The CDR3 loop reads CASSSPDGQGVRSAFF. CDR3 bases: TGTGCCAGCAGTTCCCCGGACGGGCAGGGGGTTAGGTCGGCTTTCTTT.